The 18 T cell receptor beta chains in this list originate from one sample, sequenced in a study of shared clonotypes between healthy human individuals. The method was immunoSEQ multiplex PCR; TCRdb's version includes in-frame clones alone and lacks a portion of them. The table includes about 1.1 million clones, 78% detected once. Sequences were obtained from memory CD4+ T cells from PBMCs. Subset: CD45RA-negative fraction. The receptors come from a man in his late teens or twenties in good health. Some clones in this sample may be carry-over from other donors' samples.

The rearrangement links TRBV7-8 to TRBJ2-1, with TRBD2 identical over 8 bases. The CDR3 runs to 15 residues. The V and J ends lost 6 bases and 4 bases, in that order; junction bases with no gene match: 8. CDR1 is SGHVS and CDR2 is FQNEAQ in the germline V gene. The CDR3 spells CASSWAGGEYNEQFF. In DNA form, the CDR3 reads TGTGCCAGCAGTTGGGCGGGGGGAGAATACAATGAGCAGTTCTTC.

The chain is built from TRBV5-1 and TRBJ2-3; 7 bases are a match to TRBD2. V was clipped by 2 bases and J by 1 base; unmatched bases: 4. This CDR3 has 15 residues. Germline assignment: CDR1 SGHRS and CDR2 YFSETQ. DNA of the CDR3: TGCGCCAGCAGCTTCCGACTAGCAGGCACAGATACGCAGTATTTT. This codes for CASSFRLAGTDTQYF.

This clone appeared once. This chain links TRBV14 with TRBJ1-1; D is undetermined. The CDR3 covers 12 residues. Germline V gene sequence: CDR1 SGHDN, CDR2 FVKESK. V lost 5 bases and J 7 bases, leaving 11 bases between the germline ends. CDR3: CASSFYGGEAFF. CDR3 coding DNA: TGTGCCAGCAGCTTTTATGGAGGTGAAGCTTTCTTT.

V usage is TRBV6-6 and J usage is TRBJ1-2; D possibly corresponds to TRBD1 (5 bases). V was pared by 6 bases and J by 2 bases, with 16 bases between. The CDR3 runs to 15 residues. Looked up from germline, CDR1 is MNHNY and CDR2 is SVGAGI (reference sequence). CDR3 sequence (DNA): TGTGCCAGCAGCACCTTCGGGACTCCGAACTATGGCTACACCTTC. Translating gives CASSTFGTPNYGYTF.

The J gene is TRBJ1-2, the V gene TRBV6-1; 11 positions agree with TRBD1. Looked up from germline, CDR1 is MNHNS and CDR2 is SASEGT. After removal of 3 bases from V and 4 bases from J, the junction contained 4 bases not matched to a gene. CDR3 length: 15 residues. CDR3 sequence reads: CASSDGTGGFYGYTF. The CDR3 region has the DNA TGTGCCAGCAGTGACGGGACAGGGGGATTCTATGGCTACACCTTC.

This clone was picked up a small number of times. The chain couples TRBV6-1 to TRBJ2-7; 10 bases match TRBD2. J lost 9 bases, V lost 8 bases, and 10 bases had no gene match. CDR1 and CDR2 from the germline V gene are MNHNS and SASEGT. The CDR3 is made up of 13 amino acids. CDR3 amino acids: CASAGLAALGQYF. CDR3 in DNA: TGTGCCAGCGCCGGACTAGCGGCACTGGGGCAGTACTTC.

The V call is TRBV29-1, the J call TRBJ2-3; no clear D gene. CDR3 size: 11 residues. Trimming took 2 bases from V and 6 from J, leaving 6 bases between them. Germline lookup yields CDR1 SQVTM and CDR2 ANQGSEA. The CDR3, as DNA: TGCAGCGTTGAAATCGGGGATACGCAGTATTTT. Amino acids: CSVEIGDTQYF.

The CDR3 DNA sequence: TGTGCCAGCTCACCGGGCGGGGGCGGAGAGACCCAGTACTTC. This encodes CASSPGGGGETQYF. The V call is TRBV18, the J call TRBJ2-5, with a tentative D call TRBD2 (7 bases). The CDR3 runs to 14 residues. Germline assignment: CDR1 KGHSH and CDR2 LQKENI. V shed 3 bases and J shed 4 bases, with 12 bases lying between them.

CDR3 amino acids: CASSLFKLGLADEQYF. CDR3 coding DNA: TGCGCCAGCAGCTTATTTAAGTTAGGTTTGGCAGACGAGCAGTACTTC. This chain joins TRBV5-1 and TRBJ2-7, with D unresolved. Germline values: CDR1 SGHRS, CDR2 YFSETQ. The CDR3 has 16 amino acids. With 2 bases removed from V and 5 bases from J, the gap between germline ends came to 20 bases.

CDR3 nucleotides: TGTGCCAGCAGCCGAGCCGCAGGCAATCAGCCCCAGCATTTT. Protein product: CASSRAAGNQPQHF. The chain links TRBV28 to TRBJ1-5; D is unclear. Germline V CDR1 and CDR2: MDHEN, SYDVKM. V lost 6 bases, J lost 2 bases, and 11 bases lay in between. The CDR3 spans 14 residues.

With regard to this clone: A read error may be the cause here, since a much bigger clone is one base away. The CDR3 loop is CASNFGRRNTGAFF. CDR3 coding DNA: TGTGCCAGCAATTTTGGACGGCGGAACACTGGAGCTTTCTTT. The V and J genes are TRBV6-5 and TRBJ1-1; D gene ambiguous. CDR3 length equals 14 residues. CDR1 MNHEY and CDR2 SVGAGI come from the germline V gene.

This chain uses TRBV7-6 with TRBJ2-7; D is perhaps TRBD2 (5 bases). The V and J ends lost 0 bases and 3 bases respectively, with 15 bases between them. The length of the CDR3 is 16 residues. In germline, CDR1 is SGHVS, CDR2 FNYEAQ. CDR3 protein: CASSLADTAGNYEQYF. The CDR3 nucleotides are TGTGCCAGCAGCTTAGCCGACACCGCGGGCAACTACGAGCAGTACTTC.

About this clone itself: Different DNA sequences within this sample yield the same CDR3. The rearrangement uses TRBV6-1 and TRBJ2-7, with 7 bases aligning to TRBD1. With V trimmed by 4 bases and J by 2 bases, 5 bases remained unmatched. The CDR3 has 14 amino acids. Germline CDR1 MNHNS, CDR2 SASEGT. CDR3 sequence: CASSGGQLPYEQYF. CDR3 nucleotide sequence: TGTGCCAGCAGTGGGGGACAGTTACCCTACGAGCAGTACTTC.

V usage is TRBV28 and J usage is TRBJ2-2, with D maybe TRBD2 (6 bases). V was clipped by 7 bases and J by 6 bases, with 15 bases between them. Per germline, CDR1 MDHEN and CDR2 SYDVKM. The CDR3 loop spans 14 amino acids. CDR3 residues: CASTFSVAAGELFF. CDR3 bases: TGTGCCAGCACCTTTAGCGTAGCGGCCGGGGAGCTGTTTTTT.

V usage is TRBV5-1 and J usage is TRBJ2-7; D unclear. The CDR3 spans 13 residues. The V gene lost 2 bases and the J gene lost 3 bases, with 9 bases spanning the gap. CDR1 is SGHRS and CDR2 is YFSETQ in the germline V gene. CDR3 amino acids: CASSFRASYEQYF. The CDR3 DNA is TGCGCCAGCAGCTTCCGCGCGAGCTACGAGCAGTACTTC.

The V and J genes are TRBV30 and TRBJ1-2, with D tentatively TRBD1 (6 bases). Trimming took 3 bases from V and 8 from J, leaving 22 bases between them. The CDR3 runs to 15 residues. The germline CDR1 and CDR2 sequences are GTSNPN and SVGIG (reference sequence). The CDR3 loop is CAWSTTAGTPVGYTF. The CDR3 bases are TGTGCCTGGAGCACCACAGCCGGGACACCCGTCGGCTACACCTTC.

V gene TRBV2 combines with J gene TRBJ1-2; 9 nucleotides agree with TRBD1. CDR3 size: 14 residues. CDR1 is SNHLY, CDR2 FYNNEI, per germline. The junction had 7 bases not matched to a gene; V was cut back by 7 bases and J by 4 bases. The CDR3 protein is CASKWTGDSYGYTF. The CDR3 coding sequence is TGTGCCAGCAAATGGACAGGGGACAGCTATGGCTACACCTTC. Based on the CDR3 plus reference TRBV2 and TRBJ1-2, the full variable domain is EPEVTQTPSHQVTQMGQEVILRCVPISNHLYFYWYRQILGQKVEFLVSFYNNEISEKSEIFDDQFSVERPDGSNFTLKIRSTKLEDSAMYFCASKWTGDSYGYTFGSGTRLTVV.

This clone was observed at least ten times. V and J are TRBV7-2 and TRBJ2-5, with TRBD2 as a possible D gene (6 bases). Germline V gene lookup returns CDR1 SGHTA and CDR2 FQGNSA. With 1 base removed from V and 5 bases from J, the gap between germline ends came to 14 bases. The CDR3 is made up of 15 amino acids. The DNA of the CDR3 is TGTGCCAGCAGCTTAGTAGGCGGGACTTTGGAGACCCAGTACTTC. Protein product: CASSLVGGTLETQYF.